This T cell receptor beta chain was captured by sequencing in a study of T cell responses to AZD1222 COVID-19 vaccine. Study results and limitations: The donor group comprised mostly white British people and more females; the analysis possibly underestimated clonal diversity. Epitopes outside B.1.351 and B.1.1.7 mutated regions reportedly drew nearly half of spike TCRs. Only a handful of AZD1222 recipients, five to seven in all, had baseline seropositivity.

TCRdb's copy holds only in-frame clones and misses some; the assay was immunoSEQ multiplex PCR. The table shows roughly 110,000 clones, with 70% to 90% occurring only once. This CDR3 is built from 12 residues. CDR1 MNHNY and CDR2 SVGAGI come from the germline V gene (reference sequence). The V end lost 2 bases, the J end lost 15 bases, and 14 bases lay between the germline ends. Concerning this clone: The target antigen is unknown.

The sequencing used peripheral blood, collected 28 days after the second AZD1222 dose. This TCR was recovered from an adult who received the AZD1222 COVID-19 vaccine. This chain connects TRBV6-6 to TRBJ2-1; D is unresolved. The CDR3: CASSYDTTAVFF. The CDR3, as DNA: TGTGCCAGCAGTTACGATACCACGGCCGTGTTCTTC.